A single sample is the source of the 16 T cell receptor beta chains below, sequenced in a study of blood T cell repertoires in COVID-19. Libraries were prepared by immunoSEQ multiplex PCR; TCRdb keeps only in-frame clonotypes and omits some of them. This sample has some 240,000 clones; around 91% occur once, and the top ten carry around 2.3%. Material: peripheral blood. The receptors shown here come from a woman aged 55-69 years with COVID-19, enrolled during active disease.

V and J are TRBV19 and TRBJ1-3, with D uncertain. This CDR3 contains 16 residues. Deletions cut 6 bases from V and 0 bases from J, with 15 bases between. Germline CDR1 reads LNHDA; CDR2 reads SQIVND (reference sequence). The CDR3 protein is CASSEQLPRSGNTIYF. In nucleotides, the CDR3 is TGTGCCAGTAGCGAACAGCTTCCCCGCTCTGGAAACACCATATATTTT.

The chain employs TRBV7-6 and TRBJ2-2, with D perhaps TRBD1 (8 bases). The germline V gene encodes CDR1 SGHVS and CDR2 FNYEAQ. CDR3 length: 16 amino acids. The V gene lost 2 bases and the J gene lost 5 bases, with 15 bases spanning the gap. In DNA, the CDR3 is TGTGCCAGCAGCTTAAGCGGGACAGGCGCGACCGGGGAGCTGTTTTTT. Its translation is CASSLSGTGATGELFF.

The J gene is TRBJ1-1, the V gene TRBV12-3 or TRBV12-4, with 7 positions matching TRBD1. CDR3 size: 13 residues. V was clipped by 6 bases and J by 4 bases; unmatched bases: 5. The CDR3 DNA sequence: TGTGCCAGCAGGACCGGGACAGTCACTGAAGCTTTCTTT. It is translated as CASRTGTVTEAFF.

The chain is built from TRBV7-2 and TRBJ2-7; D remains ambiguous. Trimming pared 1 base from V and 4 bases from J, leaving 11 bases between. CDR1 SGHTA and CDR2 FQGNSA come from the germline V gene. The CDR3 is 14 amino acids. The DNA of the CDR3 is TGTGCCAGCAGCTTAGGGCGACAAGGATACGAGCAGTACTTC. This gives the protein CASSLGRQGYEQYF. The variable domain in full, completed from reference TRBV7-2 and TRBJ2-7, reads GAGVSQSPSNKVTEKGKDVELRCDPISGHTALYWYRQSLGQGLEFLIYFQGNSAPDKSGLPSDRFSAERTGGSVSTLTIQRTQQEDSAVYLCASSLGRQGYEQYFGPGTRLTVT.

For the CDR3, the DNA is TGTGCCAGCAGCCTGCCGAGGGGGAGACAAAGTGGCTACACCTTC. Translated: CASSLPRGRQSGYTF. The rearrangement uses TRBV7-2 and TRBJ1-2; the D gene is possibly TRBD1 (6 bases). Per germline, CDR1 SGHTA and CDR2 FQGNSA. The CDR3 runs to 15 residues. Between the trimmed V and J ends, which lost 5 bases and 7 bases, there was a span of 20 bases.

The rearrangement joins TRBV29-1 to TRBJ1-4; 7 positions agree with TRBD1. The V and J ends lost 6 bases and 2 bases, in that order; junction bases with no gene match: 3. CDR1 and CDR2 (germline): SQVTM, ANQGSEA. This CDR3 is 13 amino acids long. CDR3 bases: TGCAGCGTGACAGGGAGTACTAATGAAAAACTGTTTTTT. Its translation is CSVTGSTNEKLFF.

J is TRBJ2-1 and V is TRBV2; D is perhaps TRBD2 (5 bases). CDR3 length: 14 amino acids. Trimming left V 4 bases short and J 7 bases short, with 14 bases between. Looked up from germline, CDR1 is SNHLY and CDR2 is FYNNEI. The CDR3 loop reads CASSGTYRGNEQFF. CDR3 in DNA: TGTGCCAGCAGTGGGACGTACCGGGGAAATGAGCAGTTCTTC.

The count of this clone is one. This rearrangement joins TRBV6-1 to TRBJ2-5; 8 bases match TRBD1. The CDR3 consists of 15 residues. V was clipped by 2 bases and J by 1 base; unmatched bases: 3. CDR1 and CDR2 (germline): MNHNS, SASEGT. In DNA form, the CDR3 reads TGTGCCAGCAGTGAAATTACAGGGGGCCAAGAGACCCAGTACTTC. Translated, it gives CASSEITGGQETQYF.

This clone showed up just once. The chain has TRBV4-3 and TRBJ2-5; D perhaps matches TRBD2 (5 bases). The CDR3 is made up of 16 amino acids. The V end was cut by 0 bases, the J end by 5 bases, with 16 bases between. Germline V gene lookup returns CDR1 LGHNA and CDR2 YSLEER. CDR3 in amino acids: CASSQDRAAGMETQYF. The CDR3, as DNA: TGCGCCAGCAGCCAAGATAGAGCGGCCGGGATGGAGACCCAGTACTTC.

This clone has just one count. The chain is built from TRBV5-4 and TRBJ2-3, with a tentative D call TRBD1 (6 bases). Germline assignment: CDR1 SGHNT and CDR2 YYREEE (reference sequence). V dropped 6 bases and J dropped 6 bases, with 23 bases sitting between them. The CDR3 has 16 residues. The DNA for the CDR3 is TGTGCCAGCAACTCGGAGGAGAACCCGAGGGGGGATACGCAGTATTTT. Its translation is CASNSEENPRGDTQYF.

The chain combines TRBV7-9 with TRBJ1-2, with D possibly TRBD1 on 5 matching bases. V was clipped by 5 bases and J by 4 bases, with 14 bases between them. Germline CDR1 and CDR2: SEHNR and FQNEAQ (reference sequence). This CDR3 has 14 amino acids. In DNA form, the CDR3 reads TGTGCCAGCAGCCGGGGGATTTACCCCTATGGCTACACCTTC. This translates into CASSRGIYPYGYTF. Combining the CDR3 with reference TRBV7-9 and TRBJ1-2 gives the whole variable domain DTGVSQNPRHKITKRGQNVTFRCDPISEHNRLYWYRQTLGQGPEFLTYFQNEAQLEKSRLLSDRFSAERPKGSFSTLEIQRTEQGDSAMYLCASSRGIYPYGYTFGSGTRLTVV.

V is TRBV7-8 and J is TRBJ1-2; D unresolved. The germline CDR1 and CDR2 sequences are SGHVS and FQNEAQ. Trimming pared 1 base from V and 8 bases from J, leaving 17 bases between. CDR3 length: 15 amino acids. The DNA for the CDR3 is TGTGCCAGCAGCTTAGGGTCCGTAGCATTTGAGGGCTACACCTTC. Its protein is CASSLGSVAFEGYTF.

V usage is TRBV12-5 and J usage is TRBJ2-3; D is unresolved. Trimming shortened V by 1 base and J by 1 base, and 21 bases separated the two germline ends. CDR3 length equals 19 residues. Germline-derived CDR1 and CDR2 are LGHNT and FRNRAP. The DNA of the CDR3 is TGTGCTAGTGGTTTGGCCATTATGTCAGGCTCCCTCGGCACAGATACGCAGTATTTT. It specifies CASGLAIMSGSLGTDTQYF.

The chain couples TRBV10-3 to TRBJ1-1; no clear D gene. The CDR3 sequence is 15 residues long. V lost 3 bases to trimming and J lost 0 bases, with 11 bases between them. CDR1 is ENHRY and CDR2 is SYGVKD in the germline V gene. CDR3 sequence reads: CAISDPGRLNTEAFF. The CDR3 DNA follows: TGTGCCATCAGTGACCCAGGTCGGTTGAACACTGAAGCTTTCTTT.

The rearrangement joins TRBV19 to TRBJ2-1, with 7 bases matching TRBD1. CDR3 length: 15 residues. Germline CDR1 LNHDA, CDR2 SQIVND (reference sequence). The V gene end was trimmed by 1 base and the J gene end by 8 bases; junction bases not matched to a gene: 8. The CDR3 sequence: CASSIVTGPLDEQFF. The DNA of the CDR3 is TGTGCCAGTAGTATAGTGACAGGGCCGTTAGATGAGCAGTTCTTC.

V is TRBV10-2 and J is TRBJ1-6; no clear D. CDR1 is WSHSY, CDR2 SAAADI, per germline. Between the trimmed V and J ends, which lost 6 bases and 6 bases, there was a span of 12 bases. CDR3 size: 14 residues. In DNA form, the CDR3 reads TGCGCCAGCAGCCGGGTTACGAGTAATTCACCCCTCCACTTT. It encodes CASSRVTSNSPLHF.